These 24 T cell receptor beta chains came from one sample sequenced in a study of blood T cell repertoires in COVID-19. Only in-frame clones appear in the TCRdb table, and some are missing; sequencing was by immunoSEQ multiplex PCR. This sample carries roughly 670,000 clones, 80% to 90% of them seen once, and the ten largest clones take roughly 0.25%. The sequencing input was peripheral blood. Receptor source: a woman under 30 with acute or convalescent COVID-19.

This chain uses TRBV24-1 with TRBJ2-3; 8 nucleotides agree with TRBD2. CDR1 is KGHDR, CDR2 SFDVKD, per germline. This CDR3 spans 16 amino acids. Trimming cost V 3 bases and J 5 bases; bases outside gene matches: 9. The CDR3 DNA reads as TGTGCCACCAGTGATGATTTCAAGCGGGGGATAGATACGCAGTATTTT. It is translated as CATSDDFKRGIDTQYF.

This clone was detected only once. J is TRBJ2-7 and V is TRBV27, with TRBD2 as a possible D gene (7 bases). This CDR3 has 16 residues. Germline V lookup: CDR1 MNHEY, CDR2 SMNVEV (reference sequence). Trimming took 0 bases from V and 1 from J, leaving 13 bases between them. CDR3 coding DNA: TGTGCCAGCAGTTTATCCTCCGGGGGGCCTTCCTACGAGCAGTACTTC. It encodes CASSLSSGGPSYEQYF.

The rearrangement uses TRBV5-1 and TRBJ1-3, with no clear D. Germline V gene sequence: CDR1 SGHRS, CDR2 YFSETQ. V was clipped by 0 bases and J by 0 bases, with 13 bases between them. This CDR3 is built from 17 residues. The CDR3 DNA follows: TGCGCCAGCAGCTTGGGTCAGAGGAGCAACTCTGGAAACACCATATATTTT. Residues: CASSLGQRSNSGNTIYF.

This chain links TRBV20-1 with TRBJ1-4; 9 positions match TRBD1. In germline, CDR1 is DFQATT, CDR2 SNEGSKA (reference sequence). Germline trimming cut 3 bases from V and 6 bases from J; bases unmatched to any gene: 14. This CDR3 is built from 17 residues. CDR3 DNA sequence: TGCAGTGCTAGTTCGGATTGGACAGGGGCATATGATGAAAAACTGTTTTTT. This sequence encodes CSASSDWTGAYDEKLFF.

In regard to this clone: The same CDR3 arises from other DNA sequences in this sample as well. The genes are TRBV19 and TRBJ1-2; no reliable D call. The V end was cut by 6 bases, the J end by 2 bases, with 7 bases between. The CDR3 loop spans 12 amino acids. Germline CDR1 and CDR2: LNHDA and SQIVND (reference sequence). The DNA of the CDR3 is TGTGCCAGTAGGGGCGGGAACTATGGCTACACCTTC. Its protein product is CASRGGNYGYTF.

The chain employs TRBV19 and TRBJ1-3; 7 positions match TRBD1. Germline CDR1 LNHDA, CDR2 SQIVND (reference sequence). CDR3 length: 15 residues. The J segment lost 0 bases and the V segment lost 3 bases, leaving 2 bases of the junction unmatched. The DNA for the CDR3 is TGTGCCAGTAGTATCAGGGGGGCCTCTGGAAACACCATATATTTT. Translating it yields CASSIRGASGNTIYF.

The CDR3, as DNA: TGTGCCAGTAGCAGGCGGGAGGAGAATTCACCCCTCCACTTT. This codes for CASSRREENSPLHF. The genes are TRBV19 and TRBJ1-6, with D unclear. Trimming removed 6 bases from V and 7 bases from J, with 13 bases in between. Germline assignment: CDR1 LNHDA and CDR2 SQIVND (reference sequence). This CDR3 comprises 14 residues.

This chain joins TRBV4-1 and TRBJ1-3, with 8 bases lining up with TRBD1. The length of the CDR3 is 17 residues. V dropped 1 base and J dropped 2; count of bases not matched to a gene: 7. Germline lookup yields CDR1 MGHRA and CDR2 YSYEKL. The CDR3 region has the DNA TGCGCCAGCAGCCAAGGATCACAGGGGGTGACTGGAAACACCATATATTTT. It specifies CASSQGSQGVTGNTIYF.

V usage is TRBV5-1 and J usage is TRBJ2-1; 9 bases match TRBD1. This CDR3 region has 15 residues. V was clipped by 6 bases and J by 4 bases; unmatched bases: 8. CDR1 and CDR2 (germline): SGHRS, YFSETQ. The CDR3 region is CASTPGQGHYNEQFF. The CDR3 DNA reads TGCGCCAGCACCCCGGGACAGGGACATTACAATGAGCAGTTCTTC.

This chain links TRBV4-2 with TRBJ2-3, with a tentative D call TRBD2 (7 bases). CDR1 is LGHNA and CDR2 is YNFKEQ in the germline V gene. With 0 bases removed from V and 3 bases from J, the gap between germline ends came to 19 bases. The CDR3 length is 18 residues. The CDR3 spells CASSQDAPDGGATDTQYF. Here the CDR3 DNA reads TGTGCCAGCAGCCAAGACGCCCCGGATGGGGGGGCTACAGATACGCAGTATTTT.

The CDR3 reads CASSPRKLDREAGELFF. The CDR3 bases are TGTGCCAGCTCACCACGGAAGCTCGACAGGGAGGCCGGGGAGCTGTTTTTT. The rearrangement links TRBV18 to TRBJ2-2, with D possibly TRBD1 on 7 matching bases. Looked up from germline, CDR1 is KGHSH and CDR2 is LQKENI. This CDR3 contains 17 residues. V lost 1 base, J lost 6 bases, and 18 bases lay in between.

This rearrangement joins TRBV5-1 to TRBJ1-2; D uncertain. CDR1 and CDR2 (germline): SGHRS, YFSETQ. V was clipped by 1 base and J by 0 bases, with 7 bases between them. This CDR3 comprises 14 residues. The CDR3 loop reads CASSLPVSNYGYTF. The CDR3, as DNA: TGCGCCAGCAGCTTGCCGGTCTCTAACTATGGCTACACCTTC. The whole variable domain, filled in from reference TRBV5-1 and TRBJ1-2, reads KAGVTQTPRYLIKTRGQQVTLSCSPISGHRSVSWYQQTPGQGLQFLFEYFSETQRNKGNFPGRFSGRQFSNSRSEMNVSTLELGDSALYLCASSLPVSNYGYTFGSGTRLTVV.

Remarks on this clone: Germline is not matched at one junction end, which may reflect a read error. The rearrangement uses TRBV5-1 and TRBJ1-2, with unresolved D. CDR1 and CDR2 (germline): SGHRS, YFSETQ. This CDR3 comprises 13 residues. CDR3 sequence (DNA): TGCGCCAGCAGATTGGAGGAGGGTTATGGCTACACCTTC. Protein sequence: CASRLEEGYGYTF.

The V gene is TRBV30, the J gene TRBJ1-2; maybe TRBD1 (5 bases). The ends were cut back, 3 bases at V and 7 bases at J, with 18 bases in the middle. This CDR3 is 14 amino acids long. From germline, CDR1 is GTSNPN and CDR2 SVGIG (reference sequence). The CDR3 reads CAWRGVEWRGGYTF. The DNA of the CDR3 is TGTGCCTGGAGGGGTGTTGAGTGGAGGGGTGGCTACACCTTC.

The chain combines TRBV6-5 with TRBJ2-3, with 7 bases lining up with TRBD1. CDR3 length equals 16 residues. Germline V gene lookup returns CDR1 MNHEY and CDR2 SVGAGI. V shed 4 bases and J 2 bases; nucleotides not matched to a gene: 9. The CDR3 sequence is CASSSKPGQITDTQYF. CDR3 DNA: TGTGCCAGCAGTTCTAAACCGGGACAGATCACAGATACGCAGTATTTT.

The chain is built from TRBV2 and TRBJ2-7; no firm D call. Germline assignment: CDR1 SNHLY and CDR2 FYNNEI. V was clipped by 8 bases and J by 4 bases, with 9 bases between them. The CDR3 has 11 amino acids. CDR3 region: CASVSGYEQYF. CDR3 sequence (DNA): TGTGCCAGCGTCTCCGGTTACGAGCAGTACTTC.

On this clone itself: The sample carries other DNA sequences with the same CDR3. The rearrangement links TRBV18 to TRBJ1-1; D not resolved. Trimming left V 1 base short and J 2 bases short, with 8 bases between. The CDR3 sequence is 14 residues long. Germline V CDR1 and CDR2: KGHSH, LQKENI. CDR3 sequence: CASSPLRANTEAFF. DNA for the CDR3: TGTGCCAGCTCACCACTGAGGGCAAACACTGAAGCTTTCTTT. The variable domain in full, with the rest retrieved from reference TRBV18 and TRBJ1-1, is NAGVMQNPRHLVRRRGQEARLRCSPMKGHSHVYWYRQLPEEGLKFMVYLQKENIIDESGMPKERFSAEFPKEGPSILRIQQVVRGDSAAYFCASSPLRANTEAFFGQGTRLTVV.

This chain links TRBV4-1 with TRBJ1-2, with 7 bases fitting TRBD1. Germline V CDR1 and CDR2: MGHRA, YSYEKL. With V trimmed by 0 bases and J by 4 bases, 17 bases remained unmatched. The CDR3 has 19 residues. In DNA form, the CDR3 reads TGCGCCAGCAGCCAAGATATTCTACGACAGGGCCCCCCAAGCTATGGCTACACCTTC. This translates into CASSQDILRQGPPSYGYTF.

The gene calls are TRBV18 and TRBJ2-1; TRBD1 agrees at 10 bases. V lost 5 bases to trimming and J lost 5 bases; unmatched junction nucleotides: 9. The CDR3 loop spans 16 amino acids. The germline gives CDR1 KGHSH, CDR2 LQKENI. Here the CDR3 DNA reads TGTGCCAGCTCAGCCTCCGGGACAGGGGCCAACAATGAGCAGTTCTTC. Translated, it gives CASSASGTGANNEQFF.

This sequence joins TRBV5-4 and TRBJ2-3; D is unresolved. The ends were cut back, 3 bases at V and 0 bases at J, with 14 bases in the middle. This CDR3 spans 16 amino acids. The V gene's germline CDR1 is SGHNT and CDR2 YYREEE (reference sequence). DNA of the CDR3: TGTGCCAGCAGCTCCTGGGCCGCGAGTAGCACAGATACGCAGTATTTT. Its protein product is CASSSWAASSTDTQYF.

This clone occurred once. The chain combines TRBV6-5 with TRBJ2-3, with D unclear. The CDR3 length is 14 residues. The germline V gene has CDR1 MNHEY and CDR2 SVGAGI. With 6 bases removed from V and 0 bases from J, the gap between germline ends came to 10 bases. The CDR3 coding sequence is TGTGCCAGCAGGTCCCTCGGTAGCACAGATACGCAGTATTTT. It is translated as CASRSLGSTDTQYF.

The V call is TRBV2, the J call TRBJ1-4; maybe TRBD1 (6 bases). Germline V CDR1 and CDR2: SNHLY, FYNNEI. The CDR3 contains 15 residues. The V gene lost 6 bases and the J gene lost 0 bases, with 11 bases spanning the gap. The DNA of the CDR3 is TGTGCCAGCAGGACAGGACTTGCAACTAATGAAAAACTGTTTTTT. It specifies CASRTGLATNEKLFF.

The gene calls are TRBV3-1 (or the pseudogene TRBV3-2) and TRBJ2-6; D remains ambiguous. V lost 2 bases and J lost 0, with 5 bases in between. Germline V CDR1 and CDR2: LGHDT, YNNKEL (reference sequence). CDR3 length equals 15 residues. The CDR3: CASSQLSSGANVLTF. For the CDR3, the DNA is TGTGCCAGCAGCCAACTAAGCTCTGGGGCCAACGTCCTGACTTTC.

The rearrangement joins TRBV5-1 to TRBJ2-4; D not certain. The length of the CDR3 is 15 residues. V lost 0 bases and J 0 bases, leaving 7 bases between the germline ends. Germline V gene lookup returns CDR1 SGHRS and CDR2 YFSETQ. In DNA, the CDR3 is TGCGCCAGCAGCTTGGCGGCGGTAGCCAAAAACATTCAGTACTTC. This encodes CASSLAAVAKNIQYF.